The clone carrying this TCR beta chain was detected once. Its specificity is not known. Sequencing templates came from extracted RNA that was reverse transcribed into cDNA. Here immunoSEQ multiplex PCR was the method, and the copy in TCRdb shows in-frame clones only, minus some. The profile shows about 74,000 clones, 29% of them singletons. The CDR3 contains 14 residues. V trimming: 5 bases; J trimming: 1 base; junction bases outside the gene matches: 3. Germline V gene lookup returns CDR1 GTSNPN and CDR2 SVGIG (reference sequence). The treatment denotes: oral pan-JAK inhibitor, 5-10 mg twice daily. This sample was taken from a study of CD8+ T cells in alopecia areata. Overall study context: Among treated patients, oral tofacitinib was administered at 5 to 10 mg twice daily. General study points: Within the top 100, expanded CD8+ clones significantly decreased with tofacitinib, as did scalp clonality. It was observed that many expanded lesional clones persisted in scalp and blood during tofacitinib. Across lesional scalp, and particularly alopecia totalis/universalis, clonality surpassed that of normal scalp.

The source of this sequence is a human donor with alopecia areata. The sequencing here drew on CD8+ T cells sorted from blood, taken at week 4, from a patient treated with tofacitinib. This chain uses TRBV30 with TRBJ2-2; 8 nucleotides line up with TRBD2. The CDR3 reads CAWRAGVNTGELFF. For the CDR3, the DNA is TGTGCCTGGCGAGCGGGGGTGAACACCGGGGAGCTGTTTTTT. The variable domain in full, completed from reference TRBV30 and TRBJ2-2, reads SQTIHQWPATLVQPVGSPLSLECTVEGTSNPNLYWYRQAAGRGLQLLFYSVGIGQISSEVPQNLSASRPQDRQFILSSKKLLLSDSGFYLCAWRAGVNTGELFFGEGSRLTVL.